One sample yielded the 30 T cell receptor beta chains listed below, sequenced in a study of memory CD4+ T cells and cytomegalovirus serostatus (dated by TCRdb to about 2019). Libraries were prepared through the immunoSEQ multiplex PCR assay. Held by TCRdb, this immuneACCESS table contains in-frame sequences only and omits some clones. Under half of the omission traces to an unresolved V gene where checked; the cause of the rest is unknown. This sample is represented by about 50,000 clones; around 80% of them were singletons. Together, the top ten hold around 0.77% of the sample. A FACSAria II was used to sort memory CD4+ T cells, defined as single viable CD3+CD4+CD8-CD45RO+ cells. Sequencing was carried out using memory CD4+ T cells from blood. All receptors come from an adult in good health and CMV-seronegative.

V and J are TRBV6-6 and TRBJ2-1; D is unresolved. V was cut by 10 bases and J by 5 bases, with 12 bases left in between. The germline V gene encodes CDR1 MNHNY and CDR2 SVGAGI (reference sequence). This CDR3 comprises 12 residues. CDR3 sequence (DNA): TGTGCCACTCAGTGGGGAAACAATGAGCAGTTCTTC. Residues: CATQWGNNEQFF.

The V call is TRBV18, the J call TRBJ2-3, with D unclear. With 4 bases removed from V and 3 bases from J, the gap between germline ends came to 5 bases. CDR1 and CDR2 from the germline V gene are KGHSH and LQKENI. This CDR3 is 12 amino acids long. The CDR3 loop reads CASSRSTDTQYF. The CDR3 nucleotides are TGTGCCAGCTCACGCTCTACAGATACGCAGTATTTT.

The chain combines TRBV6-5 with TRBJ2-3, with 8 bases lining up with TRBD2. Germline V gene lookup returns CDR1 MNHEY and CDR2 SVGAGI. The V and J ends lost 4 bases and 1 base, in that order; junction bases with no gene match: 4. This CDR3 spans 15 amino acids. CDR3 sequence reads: CASSSAGGGTDTQYF. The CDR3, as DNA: TGTGCCAGCAGTTCGGCGGGGGGTGGCACAGATACGCAGTATTTT.

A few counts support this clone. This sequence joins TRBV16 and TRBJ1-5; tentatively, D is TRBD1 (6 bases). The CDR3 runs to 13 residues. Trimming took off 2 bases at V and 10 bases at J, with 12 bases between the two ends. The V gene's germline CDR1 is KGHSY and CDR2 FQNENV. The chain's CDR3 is CASSQQGRGPQHF. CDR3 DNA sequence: TGTGCCAGCAGCCAACAGGGCAGGGGCCCCCAGCATTTT.

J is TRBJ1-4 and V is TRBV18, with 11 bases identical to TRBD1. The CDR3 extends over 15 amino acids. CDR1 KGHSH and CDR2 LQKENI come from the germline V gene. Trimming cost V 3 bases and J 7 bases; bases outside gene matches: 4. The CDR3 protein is CASSPPGTGGEKLFF. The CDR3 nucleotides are TGTGCCAGCTCACCTCCGGGGACAGGGGGTGAAAAACTGTTTTTT.

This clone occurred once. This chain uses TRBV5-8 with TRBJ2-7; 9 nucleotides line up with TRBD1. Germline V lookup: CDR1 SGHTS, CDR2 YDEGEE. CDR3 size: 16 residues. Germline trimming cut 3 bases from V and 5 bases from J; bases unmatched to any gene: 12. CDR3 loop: CASSSPPGTGTHEQYF. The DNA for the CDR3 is TGTGCCAGCAGCTCGCCCCCAGGGACAGGGACCCACGAGCAGTACTTC. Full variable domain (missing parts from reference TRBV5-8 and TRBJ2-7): EAGVTQSPTHLIKTRGQQATLRCSPISGHTSVYWYQQALGLGLQFLLWYDEGEERNRGNFPPRFSGRQFPNYSSELNVNALELEDSALYLCASSSPPGTGTHEQYFGPGTRLTVT.

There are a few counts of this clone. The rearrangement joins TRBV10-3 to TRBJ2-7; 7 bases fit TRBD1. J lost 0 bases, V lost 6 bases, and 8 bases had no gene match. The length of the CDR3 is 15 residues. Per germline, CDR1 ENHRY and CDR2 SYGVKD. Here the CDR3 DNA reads TGTGCCATCAGCACAAATAGACAGGGCTCCTACGAGCAGTACTTC. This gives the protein CAISTNRQGSYEQYF.

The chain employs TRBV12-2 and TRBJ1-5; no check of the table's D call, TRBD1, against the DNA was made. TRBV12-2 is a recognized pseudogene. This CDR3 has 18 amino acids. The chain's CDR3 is CASRSPTRDRGRNQPQHF. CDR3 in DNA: TGTGCAAGTCGCTCCCCAACCCGGGACAGGGGGCGCAATCAGCCCCAGCATTTT.

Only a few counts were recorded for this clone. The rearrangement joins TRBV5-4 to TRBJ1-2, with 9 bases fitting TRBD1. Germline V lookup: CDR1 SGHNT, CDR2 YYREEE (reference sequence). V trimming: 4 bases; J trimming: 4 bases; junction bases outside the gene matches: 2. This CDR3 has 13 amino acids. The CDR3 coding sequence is TGTGCCAGCAGCACGGGACAGGGCTATGGCTACACCTTC. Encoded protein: CASSTGQGYGYTF. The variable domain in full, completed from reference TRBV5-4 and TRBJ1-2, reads ETGVTQSPTHLIKTRGQQVTLRCSSQSGHNTVSWYQQALGQGPQFIFQYYREEENGRGNFPPRFSGLQFPNYSSELNVNALELDDSALYLCASSTGQGYGYTFGSGTRLTVV.

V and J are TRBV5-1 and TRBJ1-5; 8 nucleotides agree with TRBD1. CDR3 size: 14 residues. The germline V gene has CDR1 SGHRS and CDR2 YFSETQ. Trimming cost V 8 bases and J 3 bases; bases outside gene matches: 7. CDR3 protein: CARGDRLDNQPQHF. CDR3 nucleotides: TGCGCCAGAGGGGACAGGTTAGACAATCAGCCCCAGCATTTT.

CDR3 protein: CASSSGQGQETQYF. The CDR3, as DNA: TGTGCCAGCAGCTCTGGACAGGGACAAGAGACCCAGTACTTC. This chain connects TRBV7-9 to TRBJ2-5, with 8 nucleotides matching TRBD1. CDR1 is SEHNR, CDR2 FQNEAQ, per germline (reference sequence). The junction had 3 bases not matched to a gene; V was cut back by 4 bases and J by 2 bases. The length of the CDR3 is 14 residues.

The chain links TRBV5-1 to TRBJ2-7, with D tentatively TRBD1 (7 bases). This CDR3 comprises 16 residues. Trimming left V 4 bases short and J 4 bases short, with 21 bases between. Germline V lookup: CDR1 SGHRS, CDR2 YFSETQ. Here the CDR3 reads CASSPRGTAYSYEQYF. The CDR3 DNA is TGCGCCAGCAGCCCCCGCGGGACAGCTTACAGTTACGAGCAGTACTTC.

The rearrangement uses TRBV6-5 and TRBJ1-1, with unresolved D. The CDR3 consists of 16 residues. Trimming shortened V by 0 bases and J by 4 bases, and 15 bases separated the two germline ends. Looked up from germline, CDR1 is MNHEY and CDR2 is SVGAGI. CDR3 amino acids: CASSYSISVSFTEAFF. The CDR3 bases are TGTGCCAGCAGTTACTCGATATCAGTATCGTTCACTGAAGCTTTCTTT.

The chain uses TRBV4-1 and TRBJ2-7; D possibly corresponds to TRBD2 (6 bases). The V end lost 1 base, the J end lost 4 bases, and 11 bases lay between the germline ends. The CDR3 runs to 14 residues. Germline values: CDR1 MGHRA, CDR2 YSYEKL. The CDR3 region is CASSQGISGYEQYF. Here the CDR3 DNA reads TGCGCCAGCAGCCAAGGGATTAGCGGATACGAGCAGTACTTC.

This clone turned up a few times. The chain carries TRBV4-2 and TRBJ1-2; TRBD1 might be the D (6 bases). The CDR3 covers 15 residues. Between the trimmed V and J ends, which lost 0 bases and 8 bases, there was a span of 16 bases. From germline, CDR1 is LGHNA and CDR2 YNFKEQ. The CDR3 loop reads CASSQDGGGGEGYTF. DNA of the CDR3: TGTGCCAGCAGCCAAGATGGGGGAGGGGGAGAAGGCTACACCTTC.

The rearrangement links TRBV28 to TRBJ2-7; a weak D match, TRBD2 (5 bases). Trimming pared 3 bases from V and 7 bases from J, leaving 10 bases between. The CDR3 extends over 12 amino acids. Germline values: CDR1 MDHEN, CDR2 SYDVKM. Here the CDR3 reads CASSLEEREQYF. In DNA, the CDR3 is TGTGCCAGCAGTTTGGAGGAGCGGGAGCAGTACTTC.

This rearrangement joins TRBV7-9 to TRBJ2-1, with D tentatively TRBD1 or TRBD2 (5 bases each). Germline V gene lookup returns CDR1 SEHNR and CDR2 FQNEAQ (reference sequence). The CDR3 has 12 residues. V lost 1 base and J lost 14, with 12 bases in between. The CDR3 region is CASSLVGPWKFF. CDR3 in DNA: TGTGCCAGCAGCTTAGTGGGACCCTGGAAGTTCTTC.

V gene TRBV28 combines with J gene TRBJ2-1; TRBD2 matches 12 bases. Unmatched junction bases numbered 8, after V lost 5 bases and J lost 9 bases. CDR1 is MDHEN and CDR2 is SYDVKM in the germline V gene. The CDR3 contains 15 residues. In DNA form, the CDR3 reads TGTGCCAGCAGTCACAAGACTAGCGGGAGTTCTGAGCAGTTCTTC. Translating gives CASSHKTSGSSEQFF.

The CDR3 bases are TGCGCCAGCAGGGACAGACTCACGAACACTGAAGCTTTCTTT. This encodes CASRDRLTNTEAFF. The V gene is TRBV10-2, the J gene TRBJ1-1; a weak D match, TRBD1 (6 bases). The germline CDR1 and CDR2 sequences are WSHSY and SAAADI. The V end lost 6 bases, the J end lost 1 base, and 12 bases lay between the germline ends. This CDR3 comprises 14 residues.

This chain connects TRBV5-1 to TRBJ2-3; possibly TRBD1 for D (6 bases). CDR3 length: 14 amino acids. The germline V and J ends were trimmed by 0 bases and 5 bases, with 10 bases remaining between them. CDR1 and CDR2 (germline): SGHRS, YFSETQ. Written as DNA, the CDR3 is TGCGCCAGCAGCTTGGTGGGGGCCGAAGATACGCAGTATTTT. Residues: CASSLVGAEDTQYF.

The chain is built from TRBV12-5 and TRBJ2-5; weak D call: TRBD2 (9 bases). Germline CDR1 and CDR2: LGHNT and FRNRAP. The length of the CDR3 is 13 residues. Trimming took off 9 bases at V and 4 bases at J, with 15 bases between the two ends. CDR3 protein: CASAGGTGETQYF. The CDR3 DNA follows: TGTGCTAGCGCGGGGGGGACAGGAGAGACCCAGTACTTC. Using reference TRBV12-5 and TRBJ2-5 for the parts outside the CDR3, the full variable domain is DARVTQTPRHKVTEMGQEVTMRCQPILGHNTVFWYRQTMMQGLELLAYFRNRAPLDDSGMPKDRFSAEMPDATLATLKIQPSEPRDSAVYFCASAGGTGETQYFGPGTRLLVL.

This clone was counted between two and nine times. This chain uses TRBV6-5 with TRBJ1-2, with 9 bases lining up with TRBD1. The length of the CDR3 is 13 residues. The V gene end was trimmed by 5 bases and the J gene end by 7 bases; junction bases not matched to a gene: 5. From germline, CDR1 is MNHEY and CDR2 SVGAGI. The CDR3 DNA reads TGTGCCAGCAGTCCCGGGACAGGGTTTGGCTACACCTTC. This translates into CASSPGTGFGYTF.

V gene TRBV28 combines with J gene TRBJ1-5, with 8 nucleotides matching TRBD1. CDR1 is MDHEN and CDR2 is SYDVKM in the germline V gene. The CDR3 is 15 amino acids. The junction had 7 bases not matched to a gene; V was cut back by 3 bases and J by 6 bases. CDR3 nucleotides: TGTGCCAGCAGTTTGTCCAGGGGGCTTATTCAGCCCCAGCATTTT. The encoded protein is CASSLSRGLIQPQHF.

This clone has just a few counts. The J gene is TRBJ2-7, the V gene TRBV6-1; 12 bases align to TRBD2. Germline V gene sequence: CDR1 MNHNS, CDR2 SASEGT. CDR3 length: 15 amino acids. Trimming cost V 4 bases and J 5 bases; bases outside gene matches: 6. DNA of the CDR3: TGTGCCAGCAGTGGACTAGCGGGAGACATTAACGAGCAGTACTTC. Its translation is CASSGLAGDINEQYF.

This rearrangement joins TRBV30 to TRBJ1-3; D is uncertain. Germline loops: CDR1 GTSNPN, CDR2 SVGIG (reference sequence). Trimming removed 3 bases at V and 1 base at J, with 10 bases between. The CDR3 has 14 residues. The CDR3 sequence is CAWRVGLSGNTIYF. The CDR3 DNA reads TGTGCCTGGAGGGTGGGCTTGTCTGGAAACACCATATATTTT.

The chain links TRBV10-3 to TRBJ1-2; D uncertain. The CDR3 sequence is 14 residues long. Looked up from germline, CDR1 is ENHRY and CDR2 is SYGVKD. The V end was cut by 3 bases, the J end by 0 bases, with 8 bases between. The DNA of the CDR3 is TGTGCCATCAGTGACTGGCTTTCTAACTATGGCTACACCTTC. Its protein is CAISDWLSNYGYTF.

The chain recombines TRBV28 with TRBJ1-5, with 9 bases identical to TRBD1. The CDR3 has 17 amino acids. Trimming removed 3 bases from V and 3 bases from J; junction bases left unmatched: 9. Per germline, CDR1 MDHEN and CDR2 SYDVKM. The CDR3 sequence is CASSFLGQGYSNQPQHF. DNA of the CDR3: TGTGCCAGCAGTTTCCTCGGACAGGGGTATTCCAATCAGCCCCAGCATTTT.

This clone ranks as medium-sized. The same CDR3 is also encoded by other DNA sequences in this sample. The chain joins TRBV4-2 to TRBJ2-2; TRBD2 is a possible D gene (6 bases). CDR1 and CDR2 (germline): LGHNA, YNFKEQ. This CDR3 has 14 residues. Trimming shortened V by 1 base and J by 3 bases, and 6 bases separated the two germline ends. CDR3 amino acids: CASSQGGDTGELFF. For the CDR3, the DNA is TGTGCCAGCAGCCAAGGGGGGGACACCGGGGAGCTGTTTTTT.

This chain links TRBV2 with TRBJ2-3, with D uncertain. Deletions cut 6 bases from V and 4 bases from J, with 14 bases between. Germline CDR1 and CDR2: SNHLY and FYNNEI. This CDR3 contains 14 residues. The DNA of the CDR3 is TGTGCCAGCAGCCGTGGGGTAGCCCCAGATACGCAGTATTTT. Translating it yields CASSRGVAPDTQYF.

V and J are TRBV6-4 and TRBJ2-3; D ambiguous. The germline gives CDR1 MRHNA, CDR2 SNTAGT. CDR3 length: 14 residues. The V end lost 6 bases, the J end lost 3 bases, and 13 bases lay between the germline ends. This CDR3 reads CASSEAVGTDTQYF. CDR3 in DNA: TGTGCCAGCAGCGAAGCAGTCGGGACAGATACGCAGTATTTT.